This entry features one T cell receptor beta chain sequence. Its antigen is not identified. The data were obtained in a study of T cell repertoires in aging, cancer and after chemotherapy. About the research overall: Patients with glioblastoma brain tumors were sampled before and after temozolomide-based therapy. Study-level results: In each cancer cohort, median generation probability increased across chemotherapy, suggesting thymic output rebounded. Compared with age-matched healthy donors, untreated hematological or solid cancer patients showed higher blood TCR clonality. Loss of evenness, beyond lost richness, contributed to age-related TCR diversity decline in cancer patients.

Multiplex touch-down PCR with TRB-A/B primers amplified rearranged V-D-J TRB sequences. TCRdb itself ran the multiplex PCR reads through MiXCR, one entry per CDR3 protein. The table shows around 3,000 distinct CDR3 sequences, with 20% occurring only once. TCR beta rearrangements were amplified from peripheral blood genomic DNA. The CDR3 extends over 14 amino acids. Germline assignment: CDR1 PRHDT and CDR2 FYEKMQ (reference sequence). V was trimmed by 6 bases and J by 2 bases, leaving 14 bases between them. Material: blood. The source of this sequence is a human donor with a solid tumor. The chain links TRBV13 to TRBJ2-7; the D gene could be TRBD1 or TRBD2 (6 bases each). CDR3 sequence: CASRQGGYAYEQYF. CDR3 coding DNA: TGTGCCAGCAGACAAGGGGGGTACGCCTACGAGCAGTACTTC.